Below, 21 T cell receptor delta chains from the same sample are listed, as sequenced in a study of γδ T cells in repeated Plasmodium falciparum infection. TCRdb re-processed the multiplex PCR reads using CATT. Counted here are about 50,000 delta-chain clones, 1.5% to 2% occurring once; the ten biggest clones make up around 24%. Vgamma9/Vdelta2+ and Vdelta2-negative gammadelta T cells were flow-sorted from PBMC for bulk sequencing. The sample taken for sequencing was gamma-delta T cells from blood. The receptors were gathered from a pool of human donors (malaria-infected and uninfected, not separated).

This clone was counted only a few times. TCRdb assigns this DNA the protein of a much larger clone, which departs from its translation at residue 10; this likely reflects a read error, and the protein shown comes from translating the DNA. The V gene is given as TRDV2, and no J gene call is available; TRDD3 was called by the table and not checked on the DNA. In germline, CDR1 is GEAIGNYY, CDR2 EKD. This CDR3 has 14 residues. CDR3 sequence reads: CACDQRLGILGSIF. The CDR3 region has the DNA TGTGCCTGTGACCAAAGGCTGGGGATCCTAGGTTCCATCTTT.

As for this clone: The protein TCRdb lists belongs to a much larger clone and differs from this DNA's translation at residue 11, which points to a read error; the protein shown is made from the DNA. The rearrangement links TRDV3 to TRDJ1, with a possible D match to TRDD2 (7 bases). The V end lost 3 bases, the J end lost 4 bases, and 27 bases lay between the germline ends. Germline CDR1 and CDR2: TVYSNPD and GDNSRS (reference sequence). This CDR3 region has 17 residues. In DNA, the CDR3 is TGTGCCTTAATTTCCTTCCTGCCGGCTGGGGACCTCGATAAACTCATCTTT. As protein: CALISFLPAGDLDKLIF.

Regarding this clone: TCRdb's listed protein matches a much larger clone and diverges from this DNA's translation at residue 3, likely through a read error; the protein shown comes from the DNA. CDR3 coding DNA: TGTGCCTATGACCCGGTCAGGGCCGGCTGGGGGATGCCGGAGGGGACCGATAAACTCATCTTT. This encodes CAYDPVRAGWGMPEGTDKLIF. This chain connects TRDV2 to TRDJ1, with 9 bases identical to TRDD3. TCRdb lists no J gene, so it was determined here by aligning the DNA to germline. The CDR3 spans 21 residues. Germline V CDR1 and CDR2: GEAIGNYY, EKD.

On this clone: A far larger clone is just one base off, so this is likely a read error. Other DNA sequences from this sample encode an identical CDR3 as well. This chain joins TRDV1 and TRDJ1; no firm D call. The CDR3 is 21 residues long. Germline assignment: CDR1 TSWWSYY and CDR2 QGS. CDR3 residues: CALGEHYVFFLRGTYTDKLIF. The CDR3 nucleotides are TGTGCTCTTGGAGAACACTATGTATTTTTCTTGCGAGGGACTTACACCGATAAACTCATCTTT.

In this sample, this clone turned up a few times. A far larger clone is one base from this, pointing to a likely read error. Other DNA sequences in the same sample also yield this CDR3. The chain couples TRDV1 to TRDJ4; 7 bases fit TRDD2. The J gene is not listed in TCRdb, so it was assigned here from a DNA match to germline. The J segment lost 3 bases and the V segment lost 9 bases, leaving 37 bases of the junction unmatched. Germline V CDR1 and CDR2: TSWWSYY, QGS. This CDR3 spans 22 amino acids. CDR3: CALLPVPFLRFSNARSPGPLIF. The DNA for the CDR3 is TGTGCTCTGCTCCCTGTCCCGTTCCTACGATTCTCCAACGCCAGGTCCCCAGGACCCCTGATCTTT.

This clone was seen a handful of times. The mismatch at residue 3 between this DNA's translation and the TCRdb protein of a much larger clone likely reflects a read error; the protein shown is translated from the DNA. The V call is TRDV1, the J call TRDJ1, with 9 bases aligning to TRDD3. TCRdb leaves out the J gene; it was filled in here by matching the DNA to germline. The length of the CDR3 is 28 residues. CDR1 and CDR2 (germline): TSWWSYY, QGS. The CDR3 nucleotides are TGTGCTCCTGGGGAAGGTACTGTAAAACCCGACGAAAGAGCACTATACTGGGGGACCTTCCTGGGGACCGATAAACTCATCTTT. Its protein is CAPGEGTVKPDERALYWGTFLGTDKLIF.

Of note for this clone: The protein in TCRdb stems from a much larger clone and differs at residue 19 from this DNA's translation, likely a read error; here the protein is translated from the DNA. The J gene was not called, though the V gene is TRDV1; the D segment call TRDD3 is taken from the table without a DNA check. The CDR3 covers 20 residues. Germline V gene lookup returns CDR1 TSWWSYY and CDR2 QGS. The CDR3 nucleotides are TGTGCTCTTGGGGATCCACACCGTCGTACTGGGGGTCAATACACCGATAAACTCACCTTT. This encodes CALGDPHRRTGGQYTDKLTF.

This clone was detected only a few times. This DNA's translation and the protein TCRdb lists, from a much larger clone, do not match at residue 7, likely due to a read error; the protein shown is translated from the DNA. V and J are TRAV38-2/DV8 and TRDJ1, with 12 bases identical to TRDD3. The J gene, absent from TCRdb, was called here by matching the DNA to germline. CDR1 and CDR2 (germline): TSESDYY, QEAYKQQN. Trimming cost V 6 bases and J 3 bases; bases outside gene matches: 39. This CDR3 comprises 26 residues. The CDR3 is CAYTGPLSTQPRTGGYHTTGPDKLIF. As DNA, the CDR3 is TGTGCTTATACGGGGCCGCTCTCCACTCAGCCCCGTACTGGGGGATACCATACGACGGGTCCCGATAAACTCATCTTT.

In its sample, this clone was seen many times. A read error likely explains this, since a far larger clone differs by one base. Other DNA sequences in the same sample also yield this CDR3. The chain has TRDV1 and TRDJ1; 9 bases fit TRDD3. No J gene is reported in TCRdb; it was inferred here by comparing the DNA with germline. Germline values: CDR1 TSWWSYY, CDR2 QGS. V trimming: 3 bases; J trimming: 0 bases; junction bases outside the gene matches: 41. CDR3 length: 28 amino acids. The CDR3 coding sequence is TGTGCTCTTGGGGACTGGGGGAATAACTTTCCTCTTGAGTGGGGGATAAGACCCGCTGGTCTGTACACCGATAAACTCATCTTT. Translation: CALGDWGNNFPLEWGIRPAGLYTDKLIF.

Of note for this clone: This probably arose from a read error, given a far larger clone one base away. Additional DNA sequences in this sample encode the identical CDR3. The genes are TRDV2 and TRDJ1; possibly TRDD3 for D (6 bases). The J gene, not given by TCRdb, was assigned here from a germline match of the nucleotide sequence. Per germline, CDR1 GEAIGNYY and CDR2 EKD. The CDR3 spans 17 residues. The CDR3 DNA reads TGTGCTTGTGACACCCTCGGGGGGAACAAAAACACCGATAAACTCATCTTT. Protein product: CACDTLGGNKNTDKLIF.

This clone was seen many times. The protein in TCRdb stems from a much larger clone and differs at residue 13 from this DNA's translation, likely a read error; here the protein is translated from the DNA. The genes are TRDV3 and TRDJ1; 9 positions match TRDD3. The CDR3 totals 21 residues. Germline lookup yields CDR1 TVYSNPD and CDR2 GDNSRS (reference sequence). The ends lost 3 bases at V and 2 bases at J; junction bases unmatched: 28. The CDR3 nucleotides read TGTGCCTTCCCGCGGGGCCTTCCCCGAAACTGGGGGACAGTAGCGACCGATAAACTCATCTTT. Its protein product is CAFPRGLPRNWGTVATDKLIF.

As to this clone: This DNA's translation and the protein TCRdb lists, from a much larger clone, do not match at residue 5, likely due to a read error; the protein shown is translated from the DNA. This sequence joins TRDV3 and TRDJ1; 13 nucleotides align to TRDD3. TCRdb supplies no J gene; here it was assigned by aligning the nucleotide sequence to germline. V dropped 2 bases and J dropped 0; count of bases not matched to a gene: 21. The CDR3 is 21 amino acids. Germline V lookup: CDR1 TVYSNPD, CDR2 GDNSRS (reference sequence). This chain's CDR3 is CAFSILFYWGIRESYTDKLIF. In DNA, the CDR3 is TGTGCCTTTTCCATCCTCTTTTACTGGGGGATACGCGAGTCTTACACCGATAAACTCATCTTT.

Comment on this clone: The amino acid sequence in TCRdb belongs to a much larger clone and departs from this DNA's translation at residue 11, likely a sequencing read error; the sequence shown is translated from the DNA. The CDR3 region is CALGPTVMPSSLRTLGAPTDKLIF. CDR3 DNA: TGTGCTCTTGGGCCAACCGTTATGCCCTCCTCCCTCCGGACACTGGGGGCACCGACCGATAAACTCATCTTT. This sequence joins TRDV1 and TRDJ1; 8 nucleotides line up with TRDD3. The J gene was not available in TCRdb and was assigned here by matching the DNA to germline segments. The germline V gene encodes CDR1 TSWWSYY and CDR2 QGS. This CDR3 is 24 amino acids long. The ends lost 5 bases at V and 2 bases at J; junction bases unmatched: 34.

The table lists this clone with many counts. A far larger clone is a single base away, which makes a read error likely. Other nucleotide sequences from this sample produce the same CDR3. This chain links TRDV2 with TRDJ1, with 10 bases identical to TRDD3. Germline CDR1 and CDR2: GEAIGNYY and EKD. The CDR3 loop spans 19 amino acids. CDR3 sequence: CACDSMPGTGGSNTDKLIF. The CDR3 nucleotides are TGTGCTTGTGACTCAATGCCCGGTACTGGGGGATCCAACACCGATAAACTCATCTTT.

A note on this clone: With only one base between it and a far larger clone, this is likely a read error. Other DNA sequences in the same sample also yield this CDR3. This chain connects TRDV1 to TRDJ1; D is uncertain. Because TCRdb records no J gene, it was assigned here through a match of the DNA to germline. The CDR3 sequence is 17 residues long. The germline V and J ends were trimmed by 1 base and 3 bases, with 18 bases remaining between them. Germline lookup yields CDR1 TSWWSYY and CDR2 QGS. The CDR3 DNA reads TGTGCTCTTGGGGAACCTATAAAACGCCGCTACGCCGATAAACTCATCTTT. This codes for CALGEPIKRRYADKLIF.

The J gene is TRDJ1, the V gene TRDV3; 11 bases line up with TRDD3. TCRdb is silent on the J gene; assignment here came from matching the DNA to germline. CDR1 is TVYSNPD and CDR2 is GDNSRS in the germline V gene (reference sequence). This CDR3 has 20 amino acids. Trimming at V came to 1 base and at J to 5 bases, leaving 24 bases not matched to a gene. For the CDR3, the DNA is TGTGCCTTTATGATTCCCTCGTACTGGGGGATAAAATTGAAAAAAGATAAACTCATCTTT. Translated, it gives CAFMIPSYWGIKLKKDKLIF.

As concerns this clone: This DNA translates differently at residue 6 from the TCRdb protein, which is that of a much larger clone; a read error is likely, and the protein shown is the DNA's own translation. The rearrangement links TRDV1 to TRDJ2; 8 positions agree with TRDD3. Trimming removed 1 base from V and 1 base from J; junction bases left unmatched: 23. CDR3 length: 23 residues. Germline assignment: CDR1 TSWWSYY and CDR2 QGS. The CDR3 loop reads CALGEPGSSPEYWGLLLTAQLFF. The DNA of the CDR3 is TGTGCTCTTGGGGAACCTGGGTCCTCCCCAGAGTACTGGGGGTTGCTTTTGACAGCACAACTCTTCTTT.

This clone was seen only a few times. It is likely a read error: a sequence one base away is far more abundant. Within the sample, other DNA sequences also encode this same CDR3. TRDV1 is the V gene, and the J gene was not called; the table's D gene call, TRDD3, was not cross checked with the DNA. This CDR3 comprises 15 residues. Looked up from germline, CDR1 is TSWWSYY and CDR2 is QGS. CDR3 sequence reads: CALGTYETGGYRVIF. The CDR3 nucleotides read TGTGCTCTTGGGACTTATGAAACTGGGGGGTACAGGGTCATCTTT.

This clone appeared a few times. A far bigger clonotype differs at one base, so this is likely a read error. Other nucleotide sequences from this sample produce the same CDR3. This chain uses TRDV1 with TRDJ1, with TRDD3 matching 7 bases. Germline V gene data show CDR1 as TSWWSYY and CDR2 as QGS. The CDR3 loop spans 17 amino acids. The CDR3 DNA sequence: TGCGCTCTTGGGGAATACTCCTATGTTGGATACGCCGATAAACTCATCTTT. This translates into CALGEYSYVGYADKLIF.

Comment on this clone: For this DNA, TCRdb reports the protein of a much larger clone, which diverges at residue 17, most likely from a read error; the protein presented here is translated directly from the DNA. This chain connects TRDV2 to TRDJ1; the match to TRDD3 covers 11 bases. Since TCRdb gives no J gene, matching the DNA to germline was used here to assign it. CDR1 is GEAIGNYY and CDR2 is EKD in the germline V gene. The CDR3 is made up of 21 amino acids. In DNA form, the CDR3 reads TGTGCCTGTGACACCGAAAGGGTTCTTACTGGGGGATATCCGTACACCAATAAACTCATCTTT. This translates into CACDTERVLTGGYPYTNKLIF.

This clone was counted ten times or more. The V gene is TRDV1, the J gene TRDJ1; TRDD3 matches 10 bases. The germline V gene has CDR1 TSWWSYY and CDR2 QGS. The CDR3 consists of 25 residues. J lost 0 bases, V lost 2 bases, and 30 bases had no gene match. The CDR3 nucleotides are TGTGCTCTTGGGGAAGAAGTGGGAGTGATCGTCCTAGGGGGGATACGATCCCTGAACACCGATAAACTCATCTTT. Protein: CALGEEVGVIVLGGIRSLNTDKLIF.